A single sample is the source of the 16 T cell receptor beta chains below, sequenced in a study of cytomegalovirus exposure and HLA in healthy donors. Sequencing used immunoSEQ multiplex PCR; TCRdb keeps in-frame clones, though not all of them. In the table there are about 280,000 clones, roughly 90% of which are singletons. Material for sequencing was PBMCs. The receptors were gathered from a woman in her late teens or twenties in good health and CMV-seronegative.

CDR3 bases: TGTGCCAGCAGATCGACTAGCGGGAGTTTCAACGAGCAGTACTTC. It is translated as CASRSTSGSFNEQYF. The chain couples TRBV28 to TRBJ2-7; 12 bases are a match to TRBD2. Germline trimming cut 6 bases from V and 5 bases from J; bases unmatched to any gene: 8. This CDR3 contains 15 residues. The germline CDR1 and CDR2 sequences are MDHEN and SYDVKM.

This clone has just a few counts. The chain recombines TRBV9 with TRBJ1-1; no firm D call. The CDR3 is 10 residues long. The germline CDR1 and CDR2 sequences are SGDLS and YYNGEE. Deletions cut 5 bases from V and 11 bases from J, with 10 bases between. The CDR3 loop is CASSPRPAFF. The CDR3 bases are TGTGCCAGCAGTCCCAGGCCGGCTTTCTTT. The full variable domain, rest sourced from reference TRBV9 and TRBJ1-1, is DSGVTQTPKHLITATGQRVTLRCSPRSGDLSVYWYQQSLDQGLQFLIQYYNGEERAKGNILERFSAQQFPDLHSELNLSSLELGDSALYFCASSPRPAFFGQGTRLTVV.

The chain employs TRBV9 and TRBJ1-4; 7 nucleotides line up with TRBD1. Trimming took 3 bases from V and 4 from J; bases not matched to a gene: 3. The CDR3 covers 14 residues. Germline-derived CDR1 and CDR2 are SGDLS and YYNGEE. The CDR3, as DNA: TGTGCCAGCAGCGGGGGACAGAGTAATGAAAAACTGTTTTTT. This translates into CASSGGQSNEKLFF.

The chain has TRBV7-9 and TRBJ2-3; TRBD2 aligns across 11 bases. Trimming at V came to 7 bases and at J to 2 bases, leaving 11 bases not matched to a gene. This CDR3 contains 17 residues. The V gene's germline CDR1 is SEHNR and CDR2 FQNEAQ (reference sequence). Here the CDR3 reads CASIGTSGPANTDTQYF. The CDR3 nucleotides are TGTGCCAGCATCGGGACTAGCGGACCTGCTAACACAGATACGCAGTATTTT.

The V gene is TRBV27, the J gene TRBJ2-1; the match to TRBD1 covers 9 bases. V trimming: 9 bases; J trimming: 1 base; junction bases outside the gene matches: 7. Germline loops: CDR1 MNHEY, CDR2 SMNVEV (reference sequence). There are 15 residues in the CDR3. CDR3 region: CASTGGVRSYNEQFF. DNA of the CDR3: TGTGCCAGTACAGGGGGCGTGCGATCCTACAATGAGCAGTTCTTC.

The genes are TRBV5-1 and TRBJ1-3; D remains unclear. The CDR3 consists of 14 residues. The V end was cut by 4 bases, the J end by 1 base, with 9 bases between. Per the germline V gene, CDR1 is SGHRS and CDR2 is YFSETQ. The CDR3 DNA reads TGCGCCAGCAGCAACATCCCATCTGGAAACACCATATATTTT. Translating gives CASSNIPSGNTIYF. Together with reference TRBV5-1 and TRBJ1-3, the CDR3 gives the full variable domain: KAGVTQTPRYLIKTRGQQVTLSCSPISGHRSVSWYQQTPGQGLQFLFEYFSETQRNKGNFPGRFSGRQFSNSRSEMNVSTLELGDSALYLCASSNIPSGNTIYFGEGSWLTVV.

As DNA, the CDR3 is TGTGCCAGCAGTGCGGAGGACAGGTTCGGGGCCAACGTCCTGACTTTC. This gives the protein CASSAEDRFGANVLTF. The chain combines TRBV6-1 with TRBJ2-6; 7 positions match TRBD1. The CDR3 contains 16 residues. J was trimmed by 4 bases and V by 4 bases; bases with no gene match: 7. The germline CDR1 and CDR2 sequences are MNHNS and SASEGT.

The V gene is TRBV27, the J gene TRBJ1-2; D not certain. Looked up from germline, CDR1 is MNHEY and CDR2 is SMNVEV (reference sequence). The CDR3 loop spans 14 amino acids. V gave up 6 bases and J gave up 5 bases, with 16 bases separating them. The CDR3 is CASRPLPEAYGYTF. The CDR3 DNA is TGTGCCAGCAGACCCTTGCCAGAGGCATATGGCTACACCTTC.

The rearrangement uses TRBV5-1 and TRBJ2-2; 8 positions match TRBD2. Per germline, CDR1 SGHRS and CDR2 YFSETQ. The CDR3 totals 14 residues. The ends lost 9 bases at V and 2 bases at J; junction bases unmatched: 6. As DNA, the CDR3 is TGCGCCACCTCCGGGGGGGACAACACCGGGGAGCTGTTTTTT. This encodes CATSGGDNTGELFF.

J is TRBJ1-2 and V is TRBV27; D is ambiguous. Trimming left V 4 bases short and J 4 bases short, with 16 bases between. There are 15 residues in the CDR3. Germline V gene data show CDR1 as MNHEY and CDR2 as SMNVEV (reference sequence). CDR3 sequence (DNA): TGTGCCAGCAGTTCCACGGGCCCTCGGGGCTATGGCTACACCTTC. Residues: CASSSTGPRGYGYTF.

On this clone: Other DNA sequences in the same sample also yield this CDR3. V usage is TRBV27 and J usage is TRBJ1-1; 8 bases line up with TRBD1. Germline CDR1 MNHEY, CDR2 SMNVEV (reference sequence). The CDR3 consists of 15 residues. The V segment lost 4 bases and the J segment 3 bases; nucleotides outside the gene matches: 7. The CDR3 loop is CASSYATGGDTEAFF. In nucleotides, the CDR3 is TGTGCCAGCAGTTACGCCACAGGGGGAGACACTGAAGCTTTCTTT.

The V gene is TRBV27, the J gene TRBJ1-1; tentatively, D is TRBD1 (6 bases). The CDR3 consists of 14 residues. In germline, CDR1 is MNHEY, CDR2 SMNVEV (reference sequence). Trimming shortened V by 6 bases and J by 1 base, and 12 bases separated the two germline ends. The CDR3 DNA follows: TGTGCCAGCAGCAAAACAGGGTCGAACACTGAAGCTTTCTTT. Encoded protein: CASSKTGSNTEAFF.

The V and J genes are TRBV7-2 and TRBJ1-5, with 8 bases lining up with TRBD1. The CDR3 is 13 amino acids. Germline V gene sequence: CDR1 SGHTA, CDR2 FQGNSA. V shed 3 bases, J shed 7 bases, and the junction held 2 bases outside the gene matches. The CDR3 nucleotides read TGTGCCAGCAGCTTTGGGACAGGCCAGCCCCAGCATTTT. It yields the protein CASSFGTGQPQHF.

This rearrangement joins TRBV28 to TRBJ2-5; 9 bases align to TRBD1. This CDR3 contains 14 residues. J was trimmed by 5 bases and V by 7 bases; bases with no gene match: 8. CDR1 and CDR2 (germline): MDHEN, SYDVKM. The CDR3 loop is CASNKGQGWETQYF. DNA of the CDR3: TGTGCCAGCAACAAAGGACAGGGGTGGGAGACCCAGTACTTC.

This clone was detected a few times. V is TRBV5-1 and J is TRBJ2-2, with 7 bases lining up with TRBD2. The CDR3 loop spans 15 amino acids. J was trimmed by 7 bases and V by 0 bases; bases with no gene match: 6. CDR1 and CDR2 from the germline V gene are SGHRS and YFSETQ. CDR3: CASSLEGGHIGELFF. The DNA for the CDR3 is TGCGCCAGCAGCTTGGAGGGAGGGCATATCGGGGAGCTGTTTTTT.

This chain connects TRBV28 to TRBJ2-7; tentative D call: TRBD2 (5 bases). Trimming cost V 5 bases and J 5 bases, with 13 bases left between them. Germline values: CDR1 MDHEN, CDR2 SYDVKM. This CDR3 has 13 amino acids. The CDR3 sequence: CASSDTGVHEQYF. CDR3 nucleotides: TGTGCCAGCAGTGACACCGGGGTCCACGAGCAGTACTTC.